These 32 T cell receptor beta chains came from one sample sequenced in a study of blood T cell dynamics during melanoma immunotherapy. Sequencing used immunoSEQ multiplex PCR; TCRdb keeps in-frame clones, though not all of them. The sample contains roughly 12,000 clones, almost 85% of which appear only once. The time point was: week 3, after first cycle of checkpoint inhibitor. Sequenced material: blood, taken from a patient treated with checkpoint blockade. Receptors were obtained from a human donor with melanoma.

The V and J genes are TRBV6-6 and TRBJ2-1; tentatively, D is TRBD2 (6 bases). Germline CDR1 is MNHNY and CDR2 is SVGAGI (reference sequence). V lost 6 bases and J 3 bases, leaving 6 bases between the germline ends. The CDR3 is 12 amino acids. Here the CDR3 reads CASRGGYNEQFF. In DNA, the CDR3 is TGTGCCAGCAGGGGGGGCTACAATGAGCAGTTCTTC.

The chain is built from TRBV6-5 and TRBJ2-7; the D gene is possibly TRBD1 (6 bases). Trimming removed 3 bases at V and 2 bases at J, with 17 bases between. The CDR3 is made up of 16 amino acids. Germline V gives CDR1 MNHEY, CDR2 SVGAGI. The CDR3 here is CASSYLRGRSTYEQYF. Written as DNA, the CDR3 is TGTGCCAGCAGTTATCTCAGGGGAAGGTCAACCTACGAGCAGTACTTC.

The rearrangement joins TRBV6-6 to TRBJ1-3; D call uncertain. The CDR3 is made up of 12 amino acids. CDR1 MNHNY and CDR2 SVGAGI come from the germline V gene (reference sequence). Trimming took 6 bases from V and 5 from J, leaving 8 bases between them. CDR3 DNA sequence: TGTGCCAGCAGCCGACCGAGAAACACCATATATTTT. Translation: CASSRPRNTIYF.

The V gene is TRBV19, the J gene TRBJ2-3; 8 bases line up with TRBD1. The germline CDR1 and CDR2 sequences are LNHDA and SQIVND (reference sequence). This CDR3 is 17 amino acids long. Losses at the gene ends were 4 bases for V and 0 bases for J; bases not matched to a gene: 9. CDR3 loop: CASSRPPQGVSTDTQYF. The CDR3 DNA sequence: TGTGCCAGTAGTAGGCCACCACAGGGGGTGAGCACAGATACGCAGTATTTT.

This clone was recorded a few times. V usage is TRBV4-3 and J usage is TRBJ1-5; D not certain. The length of the CDR3 is 15 residues. Germline CDR1 reads LGHNA; CDR2 reads YSLEER. The V gene lost 0 bases and the J gene lost 1 base, with 7 bases spanning the gap. CDR3 in amino acids: CASSQDGRSNQPQHF. CDR3 DNA: TGCGCCAGCAGCCAAGATGGGAGAAGCAATCAGCCCCAGCATTTT.

The chain links TRBV7-6 to TRBJ2-3; 8 bases align to TRBD1. This CDR3 has 14 residues. The V segment lost 8 bases and the J segment 4 bases; nucleotides outside the gene matches: 8. From germline, CDR1 is SGHVS and CDR2 FNYEAQ. CDR3 sequence reads: CASSPGQGADTQYF. The DNA of the CDR3 is TGTGCCAGCTCACCAGGACAGGGTGCAGATACGCAGTATTTT.

V usage is TRBV11-1 and J usage is TRBJ1-1, with D possibly being TRBD1 (5 bases). The length of the CDR3 is 15 residues. Germline V gene lookup returns CDR1 SGHAT and CDR2 FQDESV (reference sequence). The ends were cut back, 2 bases at V and 5 bases at J, with 15 bases in the middle. The CDR3 spells CASSLTQGLTTEAFF. In nucleotides, the CDR3 is TGTGCCAGCAGCTTAACGCAGGGACTCACAACTGAAGCTTTCTTT.

This rearrangement joins TRBV6-6 to TRBJ2-1; D is undetermined. V dropped 7 bases and J dropped 6 bases, with 7 bases sitting between them. Germline loops: CDR1 MNHNY, CDR2 SVGAGI (reference sequence). This CDR3 has 11 residues. CDR3 sequence: CASTETNEQFF. In DNA, the CDR3 is TGTGCCAGCACTGAGACCAATGAGCAGTTCTTC.

This rearrangement joins TRBV9 to TRBJ2-1; 11 bases fit TRBD1. J was trimmed by 5 bases and V by 0 bases; bases with no gene match: 1. Germline V lookup: CDR1 SGDLS, CDR2 YYNGEE. CDR3 length equals 15 residues. CDR3: CASSVVGQGDNEQFF. The CDR3, as DNA: TGTGCCAGCAGCGTAGTGGGACAGGGGGACAATGAGCAGTTCTTC.

The chain links TRBV25-1 to TRBJ1-2; D is unresolved. The ends were cut back, 1 base at V and 8 bases at J, with 5 bases in the middle. CDR1 MGHDK and CDR2 SYGVNS come from the germline V gene. The CDR3 has 11 residues. CDR3 sequence: CASSESLGYTF. As DNA, the CDR3 is TGTGCCAGCAGTGAATCCCTGGGCTACACCTTC.

This chain's CDR3 is CASGLAVTGQYF. The CDR3 region has the DNA TGTGCTAGTGGTTTGGCCGTGACTGGGCAGTACTTC. The V and J genes are TRBV12-5 and TRBJ2-7; D remains unclear. Germline values: CDR1 LGHNT, CDR2 FRNRAP. The ends were cut back, 1 base at V and 9 bases at J, with 10 bases in the middle. The CDR3 is 12 residues long.

The chain links TRBV6-5 to TRBJ2-7; D is uncertain. V dropped 1 base and J dropped 4 bases, with 14 bases sitting between them. The CDR3 has 15 amino acids. CDR1 is MNHEY and CDR2 is SVGAGI in the germline V gene. CDR3 protein: CASSYFYEFSYEQYF. CDR3 nucleotides: TGTGCCAGCAGTTACTTTTACGAGTTCAGTTACGAGCAGTACTTC.

In this sample, this clone is medium-sized (0.01 to 0.1%). V is TRBV4-3 and J is TRBJ1-1; D remains ambiguous. Germline V gene sequence: CDR1 LGHNA, CDR2 YSLEER. CDR3 length: 15 residues. V was trimmed by 1 base and J by 3 bases, leaving 12 bases between them. CDR3 region: CASSQGSGGYTEAFF. The CDR3 coding sequence is TGCGCCAGCAGCCAAGGGTCAGGAGGCTACACTGAAGCTTTCTTT.

The chain couples TRBV19 to TRBJ2-2; perhaps TRBD1 as D (6 bases). The CDR3 extends over 16 amino acids. CDR1 is LNHDA, CDR2 SQIVND, per germline (reference sequence). V dropped 3 bases and J dropped 4 bases, with 15 bases sitting between them. CDR3 coding DNA: TGTGCCAGTAGTATTAGGTCCAGGGGAACCACCGGGGAGCTGTTTTTT. As protein: CASSIRSRGTTGELFF.

V is TRBV28 and J is TRBJ1-4, with 8 bases lining up with TRBD1. After removal of 5 bases from V and 4 bases from J, the junction contained 6 bases not matched to a gene. The CDR3 totals 15 residues. CDR1 is MDHEN, CDR2 SYDVKM, per germline. This CDR3 reads CASSRGTGLNEKLFF. DNA for the CDR3: TGTGCCAGCAGTCGGGGGACAGGCCTTAATGAAAAACTGTTTTTT.

This clone was seen a handful of times. Additional DNA sequences in this sample encode the identical CDR3. V usage is TRBV9 and J usage is TRBJ2-5; 8 bases are shared with TRBD1. The germline CDR1 and CDR2 sequences are SGDLS and YYNGEE. Unmatched junction bases numbered 6, after V lost 0 bases and J lost 5 bases. The CDR3 loop spans 15 amino acids. Here the CDR3 DNA reads TGTGCCAGCAGCGTAGACGGACAGGGCCGGGAGACCCAGTACTTC. This gives the protein CASSVDGQGRETQYF.

The chain joins TRBV7-9 to TRBJ2-1; 9 nucleotides line up with TRBD1. Trimming took 0 bases from V and 2 from J; bases not matched to a gene: 2. Germline CDR1 reads SEHNR; CDR2 reads FQNEAQ (reference sequence). The CDR3 consists of 16 residues. The CDR3 DNA is TGTGCCAGCAGCTTAGCGGACAGGGGTACCTACAATGAGCAGTTCTTC. Translated, it gives CASSLADRGTYNEQFF. Using reference TRBV7-9 and TRBJ2-1 for the parts outside the CDR3, the full variable domain is DTGVSQNPRHKITKRGQNVTFRCDPISEHNRLYWYRQTLGQGPEFLTYFQNEAQLEKSRLLSDRFSAERPKGSFSTLEIQRTEQGDSAMYLCASSLADRGTYNEQFFGPGTRLTVL.

CDR3 DNA: TGTGCCAGCAGGGATCCAGAGACCGGGGAGCTGTTTTTT. It is translated as CASRDPETGELFF. The chain carries TRBV27 and TRBJ2-2; D is uncertain. Germline V gene data show CDR1 as MNHEY and CDR2 as SMNVEV (reference sequence). This CDR3 has 13 amino acids. The V gene lost 6 bases and the J gene lost 5 bases, with 10 bases spanning the gap.

The rearrangement joins TRBV7-8 to TRBJ1-1, with D possibly TRBD1 on 5 matching bases. Between the trimmed V and J ends, which lost 3 bases and 1 base, there was a span of 9 bases. The germline V gene encodes CDR1 SGHVS and CDR2 FQNEAQ. The CDR3 covers 14 residues. The DNA of the CDR3 is TGTGCCAGCAGCTTCGGCGGGGGGAACACTGAAGCTTTCTTT. Encoded protein: CASSFGGGNTEAFF.

The V call is TRBV9, the J call TRBJ2-2, with 12 bases matching TRBD2. Germline CDR1 and CDR2: SGDLS and YYNGEE. The CDR3 consists of 14 residues. The junction had 8 bases not matched to a gene; V was cut back by 10 bases and J by 7 bases. CDR3 in DNA: TGTGCCGGGAGTGGACTAGCGGGGATCGGGGAGCTGTTTTTT. It encodes CAGSGLAGIGELFF.

This rearrangement joins TRBV5-6 to TRBJ1-2; no clear D gene. V was clipped by 3 bases and J by 8 bases, with 14 bases between them. Germline V gives CDR1 SGHDT, CDR2 YYEEEE. This CDR3 has 13 amino acids. DNA of the CDR3: TGTGCCAGCAGCTCGAGGCCGGGAAAAGGCTACACCTTC. Its translation: CASSSRPGKGYTF.

This chain joins TRBV12-5 and TRBJ2-3; D is uncertain. V was shortened by 7 bases and J by 1 base, with 18 bases between the two germline ends. Per the germline V gene, CDR1 is LGHNT and CDR2 is FRNRAP. The CDR3 consists of 16 residues. The CDR3 nucleotides are TGTGCTAGTGCCAAACAGTCCTACGAGGGCACAGATACGCAGTATTTT. Its protein is CASAKQSYEGTDTQYF.

The gene calls are TRBV6-5 and TRBJ2-7; 7 nucleotides align to TRBD1. Trimming at V came to 2 bases and at J to 5 bases, leaving 3 bases not matched to a gene. Germline assignment: CDR1 MNHEY and CDR2 SVGAGI. This CDR3 comprises 13 residues. CDR3 amino acids: CASSYKQGNEQYF. CDR3 nucleotides: TGTGCCAGCAGTTACAAACAGGGGAACGAGCAGTACTTC.

CDR3 nucleotides: TGTGCCTGGAGTGTTGAGGGGCGACAGCCCCAGCATTTT. Residues: CAWSVEGRQPQHF. This sequence joins TRBV30 and TRBJ1-5, with D perhaps matching TRBD1 (5 bases). The CDR3 has 13 residues. CDR1 and CDR2 (germline): GTSNPN, SVGIG (reference sequence). V was shortened by 0 bases and J by 7 bases, with 10 bases between the two germline ends.

This clone was detected once. The chain is built from TRBV21-1 and TRBJ2-7; the table assigns TRBD1, which was not confirmed against the DNA. TRBV21-1 is shown as a pseudogene. The CDR3 extends over 18 amino acids. CDR3 DNA: TGTGCCAGCAGCAAGGATCGGGACAGCCTCCTGCGGTGGTGCGAGCAGTACTTC. Protein: CASSKDRDSLLRWCEQYF.

V is TRBV5-1 and J is TRBJ1-6; the match to TRBD1 covers 11 bases. Germline V lookup: CDR1 SGHRS, CDR2 YFSETQ. The CDR3 runs to 16 residues. V lost 3 bases and J lost 9; bases outside the gene matches: 8. The CDR3 coding sequence is TGCGCCAGCAGCTCGTTCGCCGGGACAGGGGGTTCACCCCTCCACTTT. Translated, it gives CASSSFAGTGGSPLHF.

This clone has just a few counts. The chain is built from TRBV4-1 and TRBJ1-2; a possible D gene is TRBD1 (5 bases). Germline loops: CDR1 MGHRA, CDR2 YSYEKL. Trimming removed 3 bases at V and 6 bases at J, with 14 bases between. The CDR3 is 14 amino acids. DNA of the CDR3: TGCGCCAGCAGCCATCAGGGAAAAGGGCATGGCTACACCTTC. The encoded protein is CASSHQGKGHGYTF.

The chain uses TRBV25-1 and TRBJ1-1; D possibly corresponds to TRBD1 (6 bases). Between the trimmed V and J ends, which lost 3 bases and 1 base, there was a span of 12 bases. From germline, CDR1 is MGHDK and CDR2 SYGVNS. The CDR3 totals 15 residues. The CDR3 DNA sequence: TGTGCCAGCAGTGACACAGGGAGATCGAACACTGAAGCTTTCTTT. Amino acids: CASSDTGRSNTEAFF.

This rearrangement joins TRBV7-9 to TRBJ1-2, with D tentatively TRBD1 (5 bases). Germline V gives CDR1 SEHNR, CDR2 FQNEAQ (reference sequence). The CDR3 has 15 amino acids. With 0 bases removed from V and 0 bases from J, the gap between germline ends came to 8 bases. The CDR3 loop is CASSLAGDANYGYTF. CDR3 DNA sequence: TGTGCCAGCAGCTTAGCAGGGGACGCTAACTATGGCTACACCTTC. The full variable domain, completed using reference TRBV7-9 and TRBJ1-2, is DTGVSQNPRHKITKRGQNVTFRCDPISEHNRLYWYRQTLGQGPEFLTYFQNEAQLEKSRLLSDRFSAERPKGSFSTLEIQRTEQGDSAMYLCASSLAGDANYGYTFGSGTRLTVV.

V gene TRBV5-4 combines with J gene TRBJ2-1; TRBD2 might be the D (6 bases). CDR3 size: 13 residues. Trimming cost V 4 bases and J 3 bases, with 8 bases left between them. CDR1 and CDR2 from the germline V gene are SGHNT and YYREEE (reference sequence). The CDR3 protein is CASSPGGYNEQFF. In DNA, the CDR3 is TGTGCCAGCAGCCCCGGGGGCTACAATGAGCAGTTCTTC.

The chain combines TRBV18 with TRBJ2-7, with TRBD1 matching over 10 bases. V gave up 0 bases and J gave up 7 bases; unmatched junction bases: 6. The CDR3 has 15 amino acids. Germline V gene data show CDR1 as KGHSH and CDR2 as LQKENI. CDR3 protein: CASSPPTGGSTEQYF. The CDR3 nucleotides read TGTGCCAGCTCACCACCGACAGGGGGCTCGACGGAGCAGTACTTC.

The V and J genes are TRBV27 and TRBJ1-2; TRBD1 is a possible D gene (5 bases). V gave up 11 bases and J gave up 2 bases, with 18 bases separating them. Germline lookup yields CDR1 MNHEY and CDR2 SMNVEV (reference sequence). This CDR3 spans 14 amino acids. The CDR3 nucleotides read TGTGCCTCCGCAACGGGACCGATAAACTATGGCTACACCTTC. This codes for CASATGPINYGYTF.